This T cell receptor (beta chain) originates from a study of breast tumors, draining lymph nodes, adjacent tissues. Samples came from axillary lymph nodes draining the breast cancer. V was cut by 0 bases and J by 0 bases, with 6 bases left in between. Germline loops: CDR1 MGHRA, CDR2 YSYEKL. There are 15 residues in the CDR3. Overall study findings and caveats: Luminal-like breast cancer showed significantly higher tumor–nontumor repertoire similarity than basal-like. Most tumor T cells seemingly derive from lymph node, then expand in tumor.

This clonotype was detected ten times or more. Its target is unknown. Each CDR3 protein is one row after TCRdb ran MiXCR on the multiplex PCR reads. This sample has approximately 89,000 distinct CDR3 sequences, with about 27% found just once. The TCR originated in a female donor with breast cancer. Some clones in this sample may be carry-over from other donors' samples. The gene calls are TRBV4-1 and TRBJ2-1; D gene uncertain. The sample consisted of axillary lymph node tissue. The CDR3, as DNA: TGCGCCAGCAGCCAAGACGTTAGCTCCTACAATGAGCAGTTCTTC. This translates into CASSQDVSSYNEQFF.